This T cell receptor (beta chain) was found in a study of cytomegalovirus exposure and HLA in healthy donors. About the research overall: From HLA-typed donors, an early data release held tens of millions of unique TCRs.

PCR was performed using 60 Vbeta and 13 Jbeta primers. Sequencing was performed with immunoSEQ multiplex PCR; in TCRdb, only in-frame clones are kept and a portion is missing. The table has some 130,000 clones, around 87% seen once. CDR1 and CDR2 (germline): SEHNR, FQNEAQ (reference sequence). The CDR3 spans 15 residues. Unmatched junction bases numbered 7, after V lost 5 bases and J lost 0 bases. This chain uses TRBV7-9 with TRBJ2-7, with 7 bases that match TRBD1. The clonotype was recovered from a woman in her 30s in good health and CMV-seronegative. Input material: PBMCs. As DNA, the CDR3 is TGTGCCAGCAGCCACGGACAGGTAAACTCCTACGAGCAGTACTTC. This sequence encodes CASSHGQVNSYEQYF.